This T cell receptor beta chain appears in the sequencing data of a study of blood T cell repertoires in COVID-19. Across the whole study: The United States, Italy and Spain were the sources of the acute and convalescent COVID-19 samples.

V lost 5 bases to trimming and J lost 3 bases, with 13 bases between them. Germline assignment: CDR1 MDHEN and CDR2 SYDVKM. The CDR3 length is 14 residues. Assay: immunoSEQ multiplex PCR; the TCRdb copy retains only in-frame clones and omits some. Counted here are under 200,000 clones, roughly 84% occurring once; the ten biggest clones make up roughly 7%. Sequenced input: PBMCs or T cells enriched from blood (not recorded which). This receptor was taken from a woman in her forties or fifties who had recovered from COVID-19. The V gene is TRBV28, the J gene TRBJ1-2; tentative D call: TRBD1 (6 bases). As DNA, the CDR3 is TGTGCCAGCAGTCTTTCAGGGGTGGACTATGGCTACACCTTC. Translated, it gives CASSLSGVDYGYTF.